The subject of this entry is one T cell receptor beta chain. These data are taken from a study of blood T cell repertoires in COVID-19. Germline values: CDR1 SQVTM, CDR2 ANQGSEA. This CDR3 spans 14 amino acids. Trimming stripped 3 bases from V and 7 bases from J, with 18 bases between. Original data processing: It was from reference gene primer amplification that nucleated cell counts were estimated. The repertoire was sequenced with immunoSEQ multiplex PCR; TCRdb's copy has only in-frame clones and lacks some. V, J and clone size are those of that table, while D and trimming were read from the DNA. The table lists roughly 28,000 clones, nearly 90% of them singletons, with less than 9.5% in the top ten.

The receptor was isolated from a human donor in a cohort sampled during active COVID-19. The source material was peripheral blood. The chain has TRBV29-1 and TRBJ1-2; no clear D gene. The CDR3 region has the DNA TGCAGCGTTGATTTCGACAATCCTGCTGGTGGCTACACCTTC. Amino acid sequence: CSVDFDNPAGGYTF.